This T cell receptor beta chain was sequenced during a study of blood T cell repertoires in COVID-19. Study-level information: The origin of the acute and convalescent COVID-19 samples was the United States, Italy and Spain. Nucleic acid was either cDNA or gDNA, and it came from T cells, B-cell-depleted T cells, or PBMCs.

The authors' processing: Reference gene primers were amplified, and this amplification served to estimate nucleated cell counts. Using immunoSEQ multiplex PCR, the repertoire was profiled, and TCRdb retains in-frame clones only, with some absent. The D gene and trimming were derived from the DNA, and the V and J assignments and clone size from that table. Of roughly 110,000 clones listed, roughly 76% were seen once; the top ten hold 8% to 13%. The V and J ends lost 4 bases and 1 base respectively, with 11 bases between them. Germline lookup yields CDR1 SGHAT and CDR2 FQNNGV. CDR3 size: 14 residues. The chain employs TRBV11-2 and TRBJ2-7; TRBD2 is a possible D gene (6 bases). The TCR sequence derives from a human donor in a cohort sampled during active COVID-19. The sample consisted of peripheral blood. The chain's CDR3 is CASSSGSGSYEQYF. The CDR3 DNA follows: TGTGCCAGCAGCTCAGGTAGCGGATCCTACGAGCAGTACTTC.